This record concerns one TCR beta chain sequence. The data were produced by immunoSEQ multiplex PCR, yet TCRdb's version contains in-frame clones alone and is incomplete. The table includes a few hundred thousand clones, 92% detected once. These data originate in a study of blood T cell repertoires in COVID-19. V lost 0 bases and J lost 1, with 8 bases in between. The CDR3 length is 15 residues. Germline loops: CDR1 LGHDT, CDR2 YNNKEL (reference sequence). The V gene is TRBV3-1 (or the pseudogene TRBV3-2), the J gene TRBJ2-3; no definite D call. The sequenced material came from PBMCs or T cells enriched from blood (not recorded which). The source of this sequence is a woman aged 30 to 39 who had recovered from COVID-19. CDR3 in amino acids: CASSQDRLRTDTQYF. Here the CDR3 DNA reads TGTGCCAGCAGCCAAGACAGGCTTCGCACAGATACGCAGTATTTT.